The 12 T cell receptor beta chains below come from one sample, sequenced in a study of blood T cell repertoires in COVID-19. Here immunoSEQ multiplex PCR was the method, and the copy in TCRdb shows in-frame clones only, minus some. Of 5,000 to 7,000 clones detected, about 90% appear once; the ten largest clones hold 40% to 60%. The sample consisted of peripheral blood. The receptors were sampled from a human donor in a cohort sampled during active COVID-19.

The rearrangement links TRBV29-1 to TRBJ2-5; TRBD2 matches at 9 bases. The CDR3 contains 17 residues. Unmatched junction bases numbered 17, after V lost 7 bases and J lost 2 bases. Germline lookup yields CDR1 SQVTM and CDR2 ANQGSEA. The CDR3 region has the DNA TGCAGCGCGGAGCCGGGCGGGAGGGTACTCCCACAAGAGACCCAGTACTTC. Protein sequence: CSAEPGGRVLPQETQYF.

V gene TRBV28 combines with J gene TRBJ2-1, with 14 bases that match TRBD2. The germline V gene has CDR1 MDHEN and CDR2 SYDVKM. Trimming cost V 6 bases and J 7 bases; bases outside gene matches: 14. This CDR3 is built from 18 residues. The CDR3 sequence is CASSPGTSGSHGGNEQFF. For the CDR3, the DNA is TGTGCCAGCAGCCCCGGGACTAGCGGGAGTCATGGGGGGAATGAGCAGTTCTTC.

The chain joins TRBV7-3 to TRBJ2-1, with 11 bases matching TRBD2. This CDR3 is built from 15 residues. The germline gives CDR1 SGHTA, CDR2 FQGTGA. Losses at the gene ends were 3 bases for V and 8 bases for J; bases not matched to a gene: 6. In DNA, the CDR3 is TGTGCCAGCAGCTTCGAGCCTAGCGGGAGGTATGAGCAGTTCTTC. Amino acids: CASSFEPSGRYEQFF. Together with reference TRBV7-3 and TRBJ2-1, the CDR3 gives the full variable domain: GAGVSQTPSNKVTEKGKYVELRCDPISGHTALYWYRQSLGQGPEFLIYFQGTGAADDSGLPNDRFFAVRPEGSVSTLKIQRTERGDSAVYLCASSFEPSGRYEQFFGPGTRLTVL.

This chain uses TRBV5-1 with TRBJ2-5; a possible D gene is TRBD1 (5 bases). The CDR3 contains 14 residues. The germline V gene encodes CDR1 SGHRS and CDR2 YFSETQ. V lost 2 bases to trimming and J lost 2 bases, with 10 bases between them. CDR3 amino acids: CASSFSTAQETQYF. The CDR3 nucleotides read TGCGCCAGCAGCTTCTCGACAGCTCAAGAGACCCAGTACTTC. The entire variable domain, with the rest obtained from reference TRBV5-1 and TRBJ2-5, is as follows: KAGVTQTPRYLIKTRGQQVTLSCSPISGHRSVSWYQQTPGQGLQFLFEYFSETQRNKGNFPGRFSGRQFSNSRSEMNVSTLELGDSALYLCASSFSTAQETQYFGPGTRLLVL.

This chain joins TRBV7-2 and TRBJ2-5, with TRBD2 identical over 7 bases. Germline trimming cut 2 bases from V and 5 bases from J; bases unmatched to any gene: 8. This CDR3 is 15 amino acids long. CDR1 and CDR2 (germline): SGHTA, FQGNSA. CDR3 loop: CASSLRSGAPETQYF. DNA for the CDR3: TGTGCCAGCAGCTTAAGGAGCGGGGCCCCGGAGACCCAGTACTTC.

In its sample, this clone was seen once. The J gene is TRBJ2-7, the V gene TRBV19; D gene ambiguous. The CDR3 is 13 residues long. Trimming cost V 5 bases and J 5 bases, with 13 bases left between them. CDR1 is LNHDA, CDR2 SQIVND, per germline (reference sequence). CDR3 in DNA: TGTGCCAGTAGTGCCTCTCTAGAGGACGAGCAGTACTTC. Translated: CASSASLEDEQYF.

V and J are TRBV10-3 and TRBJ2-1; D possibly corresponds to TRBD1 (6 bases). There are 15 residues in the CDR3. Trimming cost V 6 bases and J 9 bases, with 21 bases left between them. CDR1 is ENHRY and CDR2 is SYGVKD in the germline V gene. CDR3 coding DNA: TGTGCCATCAGCCCGGGACAAGTAGTGATTGGTGAGCAGTTCTTC. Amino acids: CAISPGQVVIGEQFF.

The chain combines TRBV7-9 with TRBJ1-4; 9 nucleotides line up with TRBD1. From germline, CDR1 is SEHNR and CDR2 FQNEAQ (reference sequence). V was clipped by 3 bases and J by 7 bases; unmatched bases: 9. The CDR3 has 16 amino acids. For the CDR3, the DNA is TGTGCCAGCAGCTTGAGAACCGGGACAGGGAGTGAAAAACTGTTTTTT. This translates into CASSLRTGTGSEKLFF.

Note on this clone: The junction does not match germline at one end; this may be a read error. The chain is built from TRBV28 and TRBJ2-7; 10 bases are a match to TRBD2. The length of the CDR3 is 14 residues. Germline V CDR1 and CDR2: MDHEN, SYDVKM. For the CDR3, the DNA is TGTGTCAGCCGGCCTAGCGGGAGTAACCACGAGCAGTACTTC. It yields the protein CVSRPSGSNHEQYF.

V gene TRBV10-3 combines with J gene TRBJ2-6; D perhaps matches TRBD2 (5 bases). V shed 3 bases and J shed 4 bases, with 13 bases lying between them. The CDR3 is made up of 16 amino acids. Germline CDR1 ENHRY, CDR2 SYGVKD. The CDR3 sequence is CAISEIEGSGANVLTF. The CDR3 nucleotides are TGTGCCATCAGTGAAATAGAGGGATCCGGGGCCAACGTCCTGACTTTC.

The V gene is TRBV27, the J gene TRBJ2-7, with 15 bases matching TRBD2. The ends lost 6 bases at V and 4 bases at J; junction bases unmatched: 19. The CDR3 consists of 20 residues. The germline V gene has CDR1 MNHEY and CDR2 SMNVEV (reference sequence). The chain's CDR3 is CASSFLRGLAGGVTLYEQYF. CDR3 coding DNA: TGTGCCAGCAGCTTTCTCCGGGGACTAGCGGGAGGAGTGACCCTTTACGAGCAGTACTTC.

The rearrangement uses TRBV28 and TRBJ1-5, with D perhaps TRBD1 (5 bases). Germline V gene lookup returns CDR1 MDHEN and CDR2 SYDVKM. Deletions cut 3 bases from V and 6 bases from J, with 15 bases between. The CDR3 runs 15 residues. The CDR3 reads CASSLGPPGGQPQHF. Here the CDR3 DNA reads TGTGCCAGCAGTTTGGGCCCCCCCGGGGGTCAGCCCCAGCATTTT.